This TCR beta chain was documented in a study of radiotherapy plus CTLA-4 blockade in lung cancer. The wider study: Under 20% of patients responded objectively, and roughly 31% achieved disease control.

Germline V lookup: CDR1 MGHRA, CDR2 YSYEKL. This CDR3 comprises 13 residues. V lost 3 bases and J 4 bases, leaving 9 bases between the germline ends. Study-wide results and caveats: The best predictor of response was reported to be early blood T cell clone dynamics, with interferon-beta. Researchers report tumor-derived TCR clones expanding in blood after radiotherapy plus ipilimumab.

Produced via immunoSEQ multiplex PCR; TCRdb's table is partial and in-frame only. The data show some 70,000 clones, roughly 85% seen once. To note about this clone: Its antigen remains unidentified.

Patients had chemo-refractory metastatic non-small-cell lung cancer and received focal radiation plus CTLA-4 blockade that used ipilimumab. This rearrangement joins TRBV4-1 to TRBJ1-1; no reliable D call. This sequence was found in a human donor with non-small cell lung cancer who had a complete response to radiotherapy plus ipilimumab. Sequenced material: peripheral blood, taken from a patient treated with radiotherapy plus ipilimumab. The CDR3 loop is CASSHEGLTEAFF. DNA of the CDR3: TGCGCCAGCAGCCACGAGGGCCTCACTGAAGCTTTCTTT.